This TCR beta chain was identified in a study of control samples from healthy donors and cancer patients (TCRdb year 2020). To prepare the library, the immunoSEQ multiplex PCR assay was applied. Imported from immuneACCESS, the table was reduced by TCRdb to in-frame sequences with V and J called. These copies leave out some clones; in studies compared against another copy, an unresolved V gene accounts for under half, and the cause of the remainder is not known. In all, the sample holds around 200,000 clones, and over 85% of those were seen once. The ten largest account for over 1.3% of the sample. Reading the germline V gene gives CDR1 SGDLS and CDR2 YYNGEE. The CDR3 measures 15 amino acids from cysteine to phenylalanine. Kept here is only the CDR3 DNA, which spans 45 bases and is read in frame from base 1. Trimming leaves V shorter by 0 bases and J shorter by 5 bases, with the junction holding 5 bases beyond the gene matches.

Regarding this clone: What this receptor recognizes is not known. Base qualities are missing; no much larger clone stands one base away.

The sequence was obtained from a man younger than 35 in good health. The sample consisted of blood. The receptor chain draws on TRBV9 and TRBJ1-5; TRBD1 aligns with 7 central bases. The CDR3 amino acid sequence is: CASSVGPTGDQPQHF. The DNA sequence follows: TGTGCCAGCAGCGTAGGCCCCACAGGGGATCAGCCCCAGCATTTT.